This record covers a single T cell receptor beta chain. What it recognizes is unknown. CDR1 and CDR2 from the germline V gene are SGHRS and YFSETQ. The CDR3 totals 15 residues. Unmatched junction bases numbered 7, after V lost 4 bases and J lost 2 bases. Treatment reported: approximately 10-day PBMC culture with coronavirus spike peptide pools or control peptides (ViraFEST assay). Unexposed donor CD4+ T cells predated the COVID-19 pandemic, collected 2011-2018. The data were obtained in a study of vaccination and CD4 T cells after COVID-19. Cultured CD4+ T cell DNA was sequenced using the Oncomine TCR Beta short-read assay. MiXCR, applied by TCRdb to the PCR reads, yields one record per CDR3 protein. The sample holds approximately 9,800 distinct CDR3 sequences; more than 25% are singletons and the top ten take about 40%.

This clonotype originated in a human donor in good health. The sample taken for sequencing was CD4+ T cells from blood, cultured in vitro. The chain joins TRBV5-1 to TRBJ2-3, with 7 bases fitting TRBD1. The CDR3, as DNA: TGCGCCAGCAGCCTACCGGGACAGTTCACAGATACGCAGTATTTT. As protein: CASSLPGQFTDTQYF.